The 25 T cell receptor beta chains below were found in one sample sequenced in a study of cytomegalovirus exposure and HLA in healthy donors. TCRdb's table, derived via immunoSEQ multiplex PCR, lists solely in-frame clones and lacks some. The sample lists 78,000 or so clones; around 94% were seen once. The specimen sequenced was PBMCs. The receptors come from a woman aged 18 to 35 in good health and CMV-seropositive.

This clone has just one count. This chain connects TRBV11-2 to TRBJ2-7, with a weak D call TRBD1 (6 bases). The CDR3 has 15 amino acids. V shed 1 base and J shed 3 bases, with 13 bases lying between them. The germline CDR1 and CDR2 sequences are SGHAT and FQNNGV. Written as DNA, the CDR3 is TGTGCCAGCAGCTTAGTGGCGGACAGCAACTACGAGCAGTACTTC. Its translation: CASSLVADSNYEQYF.

V gene TRBV7-9 combines with J gene TRBJ2-7, with a tentative D call TRBD2 (6 bases). CDR1 SEHNR and CDR2 FQNEAQ come from the germline V gene (reference sequence). V gave up 4 bases and J gave up 0 bases, with 22 bases separating them. This CDR3 spans 18 amino acids. CDR3 bases: TGTGCCAGCAGCTCCAATTCCGGGACTTCCTCCAGCTCCTACGAGCAGTACTTC. Its protein is CASSSNSGTSSSSYEQYF.

This clone has a handful of counts. This rearrangement joins TRBV6-1 to TRBJ2-7; D is ambiguous. Germline V gives CDR1 MNHNS, CDR2 SASEGT. The CDR3 runs to 15 residues. Trimming removed 5 bases from V and 0 bases from J, with 14 bases in between. The CDR3 DNA is TGTGCCAGCAGTTTCGGAGATTTCAGCTCCTACGAGCAGTACTTC. Its translation is CASSFGDFSSYEQYF.

The chain couples TRBV11-2 to TRBJ1-1; D possibly corresponds to TRBD1 (6 bases). The V gene's germline CDR1 is SGHAT and CDR2 FQNNGV. Trimming took 2 bases from V and 8 from J, leaving 12 bases between them. This CDR3 region has 13 residues. This chain's CDR3 is CASSLFQGPEAFF. Here the CDR3 DNA reads TGTGCCAGCAGCTTATTCCAGGGGCCGGAAGCTTTCTTT.

This chain connects TRBV5-1 to TRBJ1-1; the D gene is possibly TRBD1 (5 bases). Per germline, CDR1 SGHRS and CDR2 YFSETQ. The V end was cut by 4 bases, the J end by 4 bases, with 11 bases between. The CDR3 has 13 amino acids. The CDR3 DNA follows: TGCGCCAGCAGCCTTAGGGGAGGCACTGAAGCTTTCTTT. Residues: CASSLRGGTEAFF.

Here the CDR3 DNA reads TGCAGCGTTGAGGTCATGGGGGGAACAACCTCTGGAAACACCATATATTTT. Translation gives CSVEVMGGTTSGNTIYF. The chain carries TRBV29-1 and TRBJ1-3; a weak D match, TRBD1 (5 bases). This CDR3 is 17 amino acids long. Trimming shortened V by 3 bases and J by 0 bases, and 18 bases separated the two germline ends. Germline CDR1 is SQVTM and CDR2 is ANQGSEA.

The V and J genes are TRBV7-9 and TRBJ2-5, with D possibly matching TRBD2 (6 bases). The CDR3 has 16 residues. Germline CDR1 reads SEHNR; CDR2 reads FQNEAQ (reference sequence). Trimming pared 5 bases from V and 5 bases from J, leaving 21 bases between. In nucleotides, the CDR3 is TGTGCCAGCAGCCCCCGAGGCGACGGAGGGTGGGAGACCCAGTACTTC. Translation gives CASSPRGDGGWETQYF.

This clone was seen a single time. V gene TRBV6-5 combines with J gene TRBJ2-7; D is ambiguous. V shed 0 bases and J shed 3 bases, with 15 bases lying between them. This CDR3 comprises 16 residues. Per the germline V gene, CDR1 is MNHEY and CDR2 is SVGAGI. This chain's CDR3 is CASSYSRRTADYEQYF. The DNA for the CDR3 is TGTGCCAGCAGTTACTCGAGGAGAACCGCTGACTACGAGCAGTACTTC.

This sequence joins TRBV4-1 and TRBJ2-2, with 8 bases that match TRBD1. Per the germline V gene, CDR1 is MGHRA and CDR2 is YSYEKL. The V and J ends lost 0 bases and 9 bases, in that order; junction bases with no gene match: 12. The CDR3 runs to 17 residues. CDR3 in amino acids: CASSQDSGQGPGRELFF. CDR3 bases: TGCGCCAGCAGCCAAGATAGCGGACAGGGACCCGGAAGGGAGCTGTTTTTT.

This clone occurred once. The V gene is TRBV2, the J gene TRBJ2-3, with 9 bases fitting TRBD1. Germline trimming cut 6 bases from V and 3 bases from J; bases unmatched to any gene: 1. Looked up from germline, CDR1 is SNHLY and CDR2 is FYNNEI. This CDR3 has 13 residues. The CDR3 spells CASRQGATDTQYF. For the CDR3, the DNA is TGTGCCAGCAGACAGGGGGCAACAGATACGCAGTATTTT.

The V call is TRBV10-3, the J call TRBJ2-1, with 7 bases matching TRBD1. The CDR3 contains 14 residues. The germline V gene encodes CDR1 ENHRY and CDR2 SYGVKD. Trimming removed 6 bases from V and 5 bases from J; junction bases left unmatched: 7. The CDR3 sequence is CAIRTRDRNNEQFF. The CDR3, as DNA: TGTGCCATCAGGACCCGGGACAGAAACAATGAGCAGTTCTTC.

This chain links TRBV13 with TRBJ2-2; 8 bases align to TRBD2. The CDR3 totals 14 residues. V trimming: 5 bases; J trimming: 8 bases; junction bases outside the gene matches: 7. Germline lookup yields CDR1 PRHDT and CDR2 FYEKMQ (reference sequence). The CDR3 sequence: CASSPGVAGGELFF. The CDR3 DNA reads TGTGCCAGCAGCCCCGGAGTAGCGGGGGGGGAGCTGTTTTTT.

The V call is TRBV21-1, the J call TRBJ2-5; the D call in the table, TRBD1, was not verified against the DNA. TRBV21-1 is a pseudogene segment. CDR3 length: 19 residues. CDR3 protein: CASSEKVPPRTGGEETQYF. CDR3 bases: TGTGCCAGCAGCGAAAAAGTCCCCCCGAGGACAGGGGGGGAAGAGACCCAGTACTTC.

The rearrangement uses TRBV19 and TRBJ1-2; D possibly corresponds to TRBD1 (6 bases). This CDR3 has 12 amino acids. Trimming took 7 bases from V and 3 from J, leaving 9 bases between them. The germline gives CDR1 LNHDA, CDR2 SQIVND (reference sequence). The DNA for the CDR3 is TGTGCCAGTACAGGGGCTTACTATGGCTACACCTTC. As protein: CASTGAYYGYTF. Full variable domain (outside the CDR3, taken from reference TRBV19 and TRBJ1-2): DGGITQSPKYLFRKEGQNVTLSCEQNLNHDAMYWYRQDPGQGLRLIYYSQIVNDFQKGDIAEGYSVSREKKESFPLTVTSAQKNPTAFYLCASTGAYYGYTFGSGTRLTVV.

V and J are TRBV14 and TRBJ1-1; a possible D gene is TRBD1 (5 bases). The CDR3 has 14 residues. V lost 0 bases and J lost 5, with 10 bases in between. In germline, CDR1 is SGHDN, CDR2 FVKESK. Here the CDR3 reads CASSQELQGTEAFF. The DNA of the CDR3 is TGTGCCAGCAGCCAAGAGCTTCAGGGAACTGAAGCTTTCTTT.

V usage is TRBV27 and J usage is TRBJ2-1; D not resolved. There are 12 residues in the CDR3. V lost 5 bases and J 14 bases, leaving 16 bases between the germline ends. Germline V gene lookup returns CDR1 MNHEY and CDR2 SMNVEV (reference sequence). The CDR3 reads CASSRPLSAEFF. DNA for the CDR3: TGTGCCAGCAGTCGGCCGCTGAGCGCCGAGTTCTTC.

The CDR3 DNA is TGTGCCAGCAGCTTACAGGGGGCTTATTATGGCTACACCTTC. This translates into CASSLQGAYYGYTF. This sequence joins TRBV7-2 and TRBJ1-2; 8 bases are shared with TRBD1. Germline CDR1 is SGHTA and CDR2 is FQGNSA. V shed 2 bases, J shed 5 bases, and the junction held 4 bases outside the gene matches. This CDR3 is built from 14 residues. The full variable domain, its missing parts supplied by reference TRBV7-2 and TRBJ1-2, is GAGVSQSPSNKVTEKGKDVELRCDPISGHTALYWYRQSLGQGLEFLIYFQGNSAPDKSGLPSDRFSAERTGGSVSTLTIQRTQQEDSAVYLCASSLQGAYYGYTFGSGTRLTVV.

The chain joins TRBV11-2 to TRBJ1-4; D unclear. V was cut by 5 bases and J by 7 bases, with 17 bases left in between. This CDR3 spans 15 amino acids. The germline CDR1 and CDR2 sequences are SGHAT and FQNNGV. The CDR3 nucleotides read TGTGCCAGCAGCCGAGACGGAAAAGGGAGTGAAAAACTGTTTTTT. Translated, it gives CASSRDGKGSEKLFF.

V and J are TRBV6-1 and TRBJ1-5; D is possibly TRBD1 (5 bases). There are 15 residues in the CDR3. Germline loops: CDR1 MNHNS, CDR2 SASEGT. The V gene lost 1 base and the J gene lost 1 base, with 8 bases spanning the gap. CDR3 loop: CASSEEGLSNQPQHF. The CDR3 nucleotides read TGTGCCAGCAGTGAAGAGGGGTTAAGCAATCAGCCCCAGCATTTT.

The V and J genes are TRBV7-2 and TRBJ2-7; 9 bases match TRBD1. The CDR3 length is 17 residues. The germline V gene has CDR1 SGHTA and CDR2 FQGNSA. Trimming removed 7 bases from V and 2 bases from J; junction bases left unmatched: 15. The CDR3 bases are TGTGCCAGCATCCGGGGGGTCGGGACAGGGACAGCCTACGAGCAGTACTTC. Encoded protein: CASIRGVGTGTAYEQYF.

This rearrangement joins TRBV5-1 to TRBJ2-1; 8 bases fit TRBD2. This CDR3 has 15 residues. Trimming removed 4 bases from V and 4 bases from J; junction bases left unmatched: 7. CDR1 and CDR2 from the germline V gene are SGHRS and YFSETQ. The CDR3 bases are TGCGCCAGCAGCCTGAGCGGGGGAGCTTACAATGAGCAGTTCTTC. This sequence encodes CASSLSGGAYNEQFF. Variable domain in full (rest from reference TRBV5-1 and TRBJ2-1): KAGVTQTPRYLIKTRGQQVTLSCSPISGHRSVSWYQQTPGQGLQFLFEYFSETQRNKGNFPGRFSGRQFSNSRSEMNVSTLELGDSALYLCASSLSGGAYNEQFFGPGTRLTVL.

The chain couples TRBV5-1 to TRBJ2-5, with 10 bases lining up with TRBD1. This CDR3 spans 16 amino acids. The J segment lost 2 bases and the V segment lost 0 bases, leaving 4 bases of the junction unmatched. Germline loops: CDR1 SGHRS, CDR2 YFSETQ. As DNA, the CDR3 is TGCGCCAGCAGCTTGGCACCGGGACAGGGGCAAGAGACCCAGTACTTC. This codes for CASSLAPGQGQETQYF.

The chain is built from TRBV15 and TRBJ2-7; the match to TRBD2 covers 7 bases. V lost 4 bases and J lost 0; bases outside the gene matches: 6. The CDR3 has 15 residues. Germline V gene data show CDR1 as LNHNV and CDR2 as YYDKDF (reference sequence). The CDR3 protein is CATSKSGGLSYEQYF. The CDR3 nucleotides read TGTGCCACCAGCAAGTCGGGAGGACTCTCCTACGAGCAGTACTTC.

The gene calls are TRBV28 and TRBJ2-7; TRBD1 matches at 7 bases. Germline V lookup: CDR1 MDHEN, CDR2 SYDVKM. CDR3 length: 16 residues. V shed 1 base, J shed 4 bases, and the junction held 10 bases outside the gene matches. The CDR3 DNA reads as TGTGCCAGCAGTTTATTGGCCGCTAGGGGGCGTTACGAGCAGTACTTC. It codes for CASSLLAARGRYEQYF. Using reference TRBV28 and TRBJ2-7 for the parts outside the CDR3, the full variable domain is DVKVTQSSRYLVKRTGEKVFLECVQDMDHENMFWYRQDPGLGLRLIYFSYDVKMKEKGDIPEGYSVSREKKERFSLILESASTNQTSMYLCASSLLAARGRYEQYFGPGTRLTVT.

This clone was counted a single time. This rearrangement joins TRBV5-4 to TRBJ2-7, with D perhaps TRBD1 (6 bases). The CDR3 length is 15 residues. Germline loops: CDR1 SGHNT, CDR2 YYREEE (reference sequence). V gave up 0 bases and J gave up 3 bases, with 13 bases separating them. The CDR3 protein is CASSLVPTGLYEQYF. The CDR3, as DNA: TGTGCCAGCAGCTTGGTGCCGACAGGACTCTACGAGCAGTACTTC. Based on the CDR3 plus reference TRBV5-4 and TRBJ2-7, the full variable domain is ETGVTQSPTHLIKTRGQQVTLRCSSQSGHNTVSWYQQALGQGPQFIFQYYREEENGRGNFPPRFSGLQFPNYSSELNVNALELDDSALYLCASSLVPTGLYEQYFGPGTRLTVT.